This T cell receptor beta chain was observed in a study of blood T cell repertoires in COVID-19. As for the study in general: Samples representing acute and convalescent COVID-19 were sourced from the United States, Italy and Spain. PBMCs, B-cell-depleted T cells, or T cells provided the cDNA or gDNA that made up the material.

As handled by the study authors: The authors estimated nucleated cell counts from reference gene primer amplification. The data were produced by immunoSEQ multiplex PCR, yet TCRdb's version contains in-frame clones alone and is incomplete. The DNA was the basis for D and trimming; V, J and clone size are from that table. The repertoire holds about 120,000 clones, with about nine tenths as singletons. Germline CDR1 MNHNY, CDR2 SVGAGI (reference sequence). The CDR3 runs to 14 residues. The J segment lost 3 bases and the V segment lost 8 bases, leaving 10 bases of the junction unmatched. The specimen was peripheral blood. The rearrangement uses TRBV6-6 and TRBJ2-7; 7 nucleotides align to TRBD2. The source of this sequence is a human donor with active COVID-19. The donor label of this sample is uncertain. The CDR3 DNA reads as TGTGCCAGCCACGAAGCGGGGAGCTACTACGAGCAGTACTTC. Encoded protein: CASHEAGSYYEQYF.